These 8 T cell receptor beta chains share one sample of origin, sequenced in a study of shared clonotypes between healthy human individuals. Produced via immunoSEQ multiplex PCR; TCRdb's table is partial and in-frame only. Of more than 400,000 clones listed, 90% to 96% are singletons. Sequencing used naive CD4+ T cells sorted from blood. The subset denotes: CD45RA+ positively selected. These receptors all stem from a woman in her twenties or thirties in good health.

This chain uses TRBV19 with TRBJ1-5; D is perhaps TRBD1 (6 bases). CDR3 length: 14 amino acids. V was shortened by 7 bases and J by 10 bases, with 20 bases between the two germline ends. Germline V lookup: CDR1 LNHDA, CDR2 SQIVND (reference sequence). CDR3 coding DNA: TGTGCCAGTAACTCCGACAGGAGTAGTCAACCCCAGCATTTT. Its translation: CASNSDRSSQPQHF.

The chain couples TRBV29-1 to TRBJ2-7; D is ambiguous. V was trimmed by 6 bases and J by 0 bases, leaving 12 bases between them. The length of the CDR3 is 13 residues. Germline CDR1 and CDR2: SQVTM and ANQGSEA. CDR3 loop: CSVKYDTSYEQYF. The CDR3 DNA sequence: TGCAGCGTGAAGTATGACACCTCCTACGAGCAGTACTTC.

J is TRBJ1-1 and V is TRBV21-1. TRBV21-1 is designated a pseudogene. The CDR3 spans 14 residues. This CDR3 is CASSKYGKGTEAFF. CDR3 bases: TGTGCCAGCAGCAAATATGGTAAGGGCACTGAAGCTTTCTTT.

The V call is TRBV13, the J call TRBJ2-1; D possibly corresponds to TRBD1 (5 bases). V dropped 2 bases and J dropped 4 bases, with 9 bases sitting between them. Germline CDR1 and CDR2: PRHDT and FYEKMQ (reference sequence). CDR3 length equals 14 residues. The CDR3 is CASSLLQGYNEQFF. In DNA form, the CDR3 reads TGTGCCAGCAGCTTATTGCAGGGTTACAATGAGCAGTTCTTC.

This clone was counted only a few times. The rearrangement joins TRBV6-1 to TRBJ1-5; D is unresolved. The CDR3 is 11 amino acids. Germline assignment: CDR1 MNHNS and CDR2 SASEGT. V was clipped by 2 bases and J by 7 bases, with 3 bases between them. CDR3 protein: CASSEWQPQHF. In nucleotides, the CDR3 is TGTGCCAGCAGTGAATGGCAGCCCCAGCATTTT.

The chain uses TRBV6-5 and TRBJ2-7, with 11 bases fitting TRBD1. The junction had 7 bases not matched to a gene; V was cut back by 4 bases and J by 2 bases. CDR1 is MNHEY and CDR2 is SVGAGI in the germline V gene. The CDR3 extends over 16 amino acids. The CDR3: CASSFEPGQGAYEQYF. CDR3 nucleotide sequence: TGTGCCAGCAGTTTCGAGCCGGGACAGGGGGCCTACGAGCAGTACTTC.

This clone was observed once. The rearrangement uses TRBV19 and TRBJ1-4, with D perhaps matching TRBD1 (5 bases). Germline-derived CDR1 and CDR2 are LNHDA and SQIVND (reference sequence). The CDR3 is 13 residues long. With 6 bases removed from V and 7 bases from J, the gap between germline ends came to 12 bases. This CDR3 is CASRFGTREKLFF. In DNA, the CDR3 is TGTGCCAGTAGGTTTGGGACCCGTGAAAAACTGTTTTTT.

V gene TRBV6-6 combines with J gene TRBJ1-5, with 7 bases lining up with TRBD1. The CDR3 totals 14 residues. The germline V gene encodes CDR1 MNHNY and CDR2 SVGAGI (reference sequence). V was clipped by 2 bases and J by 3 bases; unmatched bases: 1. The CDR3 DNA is TGTGCCAGCAGTTACGGACAGGACAATCAGCCCCAGCATTTT. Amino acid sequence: CASSYGQDNQPQHF.